This TCR beta chain came from a study of shared clonotypes between healthy human individuals (TCRdb year 2020). Context from the whole study: A couple of women and a few men aged 18 to 49 years were included in the cohort. Per donor, three plates each were used for CD4 naive and CD4 memory, two for CD8 naive, and one for CD8 memory. Blood TCR repertoires of a handful of healthy adults were deeply sequenced to estimate repertoire size and the extent of clonotype sharing between individuals. To increase sequencing depth and limit assay-specific biases, different laboratories used diverse techniques to prepare libraries and sequence TCR repertoires. Per donor, leukapheresis produced somewhere between about 0.94 and 10 billion PBMCs.

To note about this clone: There is no known antigen for this receptor. It has no much larger one-base neighbor in the sample; base qualities were not kept.

Using the deep immunoSEQ assay, multiplex PCR amplified TCR CDR3 regions from genomic DNA. Extracted genomic DNA from each cell subset was spread evenly across all wells of several immunoSEQ 96-well plates, with each plate serving as a replicate. For sorted subsets, approximately 200 ng of genomic DNA, equivalent to 30,000 or so T cell genomes, went into each replicate PCR. Purified libraries were measured with a Qubit 3.0 fluorometer, size-checked on a Bioanalyzer 2100, and measured again with the KAPA Library Quantification kit. Each immunoSEQ 96-well plate was sequenced on its own single-read 150-cycle Illumina NextSeq 550 flow cell. On the authors' methods: The immunoSEQ output contained only junctional sequences without quality scores, so filtering could not match that applied to full-length reads. Sequences were annotated with PyIR, a Python wrapper for IgBLAST v1.9, using IMGT germline references to assign V/J genes and CDR3. Reads were removed for weak V/J assignments (E-value above 1e-6), missing CDR3, stop codons, out-of-frame junctions, or ambiguous translated residues. V3J clonotypes were defined by identical inferred V gene, J gene, and CDR3 amino acid sequence. To compute the percentage overlap between repertoires, the number of shared unique clonotypes was divided by the size of the smaller repertoire. Repertoire richness was assessed with RTK rarefaction, the Chao1 estimator, and Recon v2.1 estimates of unobserved clonotypes. Generation probabilities were computed with OLGA for all TCRbeta clonotypes obtained by the gDNA method from several donors. This immuneACCESS table, as held by TCRdb, lists in-frame sequences with V and J called but not all clones. Of the missing ones, under half trace to an unresolved V gene in checked studies; the others have no known cause. That table gives V, J and clone size, and the DNA gave D and trimming. The sample data list around 1.1 million clones, and 60% to 85% of these were observed just once. Jointly, the top ten make up 0.89% of the sample.

General study outcomes and caveats: Compared with non-shared clonotypes, clonotypes shared by all four sorted-subset donors had higher generation probabilities. Sampling was restricted to blood, and TCR repertoires in tissue are likely to differ from TCR repertoires in blood. Sharing across a few donors was observed for approximately 5% of naive CD4, under 4% of naive CD8, 2% to 2.5% of memory CD4, and about 0.4% of memory CD8 clonotypes. Larger estimated clonotype richness was generally found for naive subsets than for memory subsets. Incomplete sequencing was indicated by rarefaction of sorted-subset datasets, despite the large sequencing depth. Pairwise subsampling led to the expectation that sequencing depth would affect the degree of clonotype sharing among donors. The genetic and exposure-history diversity represented was limited by the small number of donors.

Donors were healthy HIV-negative adults with no recently reported acute infections or vaccinations. All donors were Caucasian adults living in Nashville, Tennessee, USA. CD4+ T cells were enriched by magnetic negative selection, after which naive cells were positively selected on CD45RA and the negative fraction was taken as the memory subset. Blood was collected by leukapheresis, and PBMCs were isolated by Ficoll-Histopaque density gradient centrifugation and then cryopreserved in liquid nitrogen vapor phase. Purity and quantity of every magnetically sorted T cell population were checked by analytical flow cytometry. Each sorted fraction had its genomic DNA isolated and then quantified by UV absorbance on a Nanodrop 2000c. Inclusive of the bounding cysteine and phenylalanine, the CDR3 is 16 residues long. The kept DNA is CDR3 alone, 48 bases in frame from the first base. V is cut by 1 base and J by 0 bases, and the space between the germline ends is 12 bases. From a lookup of the germline V gene, CDR1 and CDR2 are SGHAT and FQNNGV.

The TCR sequence derives from a man aged 18 to 30 in good health. Some clones in this sample may be carry-over from other donors' samples. The receptor chain draws on TRBV11-2 and TRBJ1-1, with TRBD1 as a weak D call on 5 bases. The source material was memory CD4+ T cells from PBMCs. The sample's cell subset or site, from its label and the paper: CD45RA-negative fraction. The encoded CDR3 is CASSLVLRAMNTEAFF. The nucleotide sequence reads as follows: TGTGCCAGCAGCTTAGTTCTCAGGGCGATGAACACTGAAGCTTTCTTT.